This TCR beta chain was sequenced for a study of blood T cell repertoires in COVID-19. Across the whole study: COVID-19 samples, acute and convalescent, were from the United States, Italy and Spain.

Per the germline V gene, CDR1 is SNHLY and CDR2 is FYNNEI. V was clipped by 5 bases and J by 4 bases, with 11 bases between them. The CDR3 consists of 14 residues. Clones were read by immunoSEQ multiplex PCR, and TCRdb kept only the in-frame ones, dropping some. The sample consists of some 170,000 clones, roughly 79% of them appearing once. Seattle's cohort entered during active infection and was followed longitudinally. Source material: peripheral blood. The chain uses TRBV2 and TRBJ1-4; the D gene is possibly TRBD1 (6 bases). The TCR comes from a woman between 40 and 55 years old with COVID-19, enrolled during active disease. Here the CDR3 DNA reads TGTGCCAGCAGTTGGGGCAGGGGTAATGAAAAACTGTTTTTT. Translation: CASSWGRGNEKLFF.